This TCR beta chain is drawn from a study of cytomegalovirus exposure and HLA in healthy donors. In the study overall: An early release of data contained about 85 million unique TCRs, which came from HLA-typed donors.

Remarks on this clone: Antigen: not known.

Looked up from germline, CDR1 is LNHNV and CDR2 is YYDKDF (reference sequence). The V segment lost 0 bases and the J segment 7 bases; nucleotides outside the gene matches: 1. The CDR3 loop spans 15 amino acids. General study points: An analysis was carried out at a later point. It showed that HLA-associated TCR beta chains were more clonally expanded than equally common non-associated chains. Per a prior analysis, the majority of TCR beta V segments were productive roughly 87% or roughly 30% of the time.

Both 60 Vbeta primers and 13 Jbeta primers went into the PCR. The method was immunoSEQ multiplex PCR; TCRdb's version includes in-frame clones alone and lacks a portion of them. The sample contains hundreds of thousands of clones, about 74% of which appear only once. The chain recombines TRBV15 with TRBJ2-1; TRBD2 agrees at 12 bases. Sequencing was carried out using PBMCs. The clonotype originates from a woman aged 25 to 39 in good health and CMV-seronegative. Here the CDR3 DNA reads TGTGCCACCAGCAGAGATCTAGCGGGAGGGAATGAGCAGTTCTTC. Residues: CATSRDLAGGNEQFF.